The T cell receptor (beta chain) described here comes from a study of a mutant IDH1 vaccine in newly diagnosed glioma. Study-level background: Receipt of radiotherapy, temozolomide, or both preceded the study, and most received both.

As to time point: baseline, week 1 (first vaccination visit). The treatment is: pre-vaccination baseline after standard-of-care therapy. Astrocytomas that were new, WHO grade 3 or 4, IDH1-mutant and ATRX-lost were present in the donors. Findings and caveats of the study: Changes in the top peripheral T cell clonotypes seemingly had no bearing on pseudoprogression. Induction of immune responses by the vaccine occurred in 93.3% of patients.

With respect to this clone: Its antigen is unidentified.

After removal of 5 bases from V and 2 bases from J, the junction contained 5 bases not matched to a gene. The CDR3 extends over 14 amino acids. Looked up from germline, CDR1 is SGHVS and CDR2 is FQNEAQ. TCRdb's copy holds only in-frame clones and misses some; the assay was immunoSEQ multiplex PCR. This sample carries about 33,000 clones, more than 85% of them seen once, and the ten largest clones take around 5%. Specimen: PBMCs, collected from a glioma patient treated with radiotherapy, temozolomide or both. The J gene is TRBJ2-5, the V gene TRBV7-8; 7 nucleotides match TRBD2. The receptor was derived from a woman aged 40 to 50 with glioma. The CDR3 bases are TGTGCCAGCAGCCGTTCTAGCGGACAAGAGACCCAGTACTTC. This encodes CASSRSSGQETQYF.